Below are 31 T cell receptor beta chains sequenced from a single sample in a study of Tregs in tolerant kidney transplant recipients. Sequencing used immunoSEQ multiplex PCR; TCRdb keeps in-frame clones, though not all of them. There are about 100,000 clones in the sample; roughly 93% occur only once, and 0.46% lies in the top ten. This specimen consisted of CD4+ T cells from blood, obtained before the transplant. All receptors derive from a human donor who received a combined kidney and bone marrow transplant.

This sequence joins TRBV30 and TRBJ2-6; 9 bases match TRBD1. This CDR3 region has 13 residues. CDR1 and CDR2 (germline): GTSNPN, SVGIG (reference sequence). V shed 2 bases, J shed 10 bases, and the junction held 3 bases outside the gene matches. In nucleotides, the CDR3 is TGTGCCTGGAGTAGGGACAGGGATAACGTCCTGACTTTC. Protein: CAWSRDRDNVLTF. Filled out from reference TRBV30 and TRBJ2-6, the complete variable domain reads SQTIHQWPATLVQPVGSPLSLECTVEGTSNPNLYWYRQAAGRGLQLLFYSVGIGQISSEVPQNLSASRPQDRQFILSSKKLLLSDSGFYLCAWSRDRDNVLTFGAGSRLTVL.

This clone came up once. V usage is TRBV30 and J usage is TRBJ2-5; TRBD2 might be the D (6 bases). Trimming removed 2 bases from V and 5 bases from J, with 12 bases in between. The CDR3 covers 13 residues. The germline V gene encodes CDR1 GTSNPN and CDR2 SVGIG (reference sequence). The DNA for the CDR3 is TGTGCCTGGAGTTACGGAGGGCGGGAGACCCAGTACTTC. Its translation is CAWSYGGRETQYF.

The V and J genes are TRBV29-1 and TRBJ2-1; the match to TRBD2 covers 14 bases. CDR3 size: 15 residues. Germline trimming cut 5 bases from V and 9 bases from J; bases unmatched to any gene: 9. Per germline, CDR1 SQVTM and CDR2 ANQGSEA. CDR3 DNA: TGCAGCGTTACGGGACTAGCGGGAGATGGAGGTGAGCAGTTCTTC. Its translation is CSVTGLAGDGGEQFF.

The chain employs TRBV5-4 and TRBJ2-7; unclear D gene. The CDR3 spans 14 residues. Per germline, CDR1 SGHNT and CDR2 YYREEE (reference sequence). V lost 0 bases and J 2 bases, leaving 9 bases between the germline ends. For the CDR3, the DNA is TGTGCCAGCAGCTTGGCGGTGGTCCCCTACGAGCAGTACTTC. It codes for CASSLAVVPYEQYF.

This chain uses TRBV10-2 with TRBJ2-7, with D possibly being TRBD1 (6 bases). Germline V gives CDR1 WSHSY, CDR2 SAAADI. Trimming took 5 bases from V and 2 from J, leaving 22 bases between them. This CDR3 is 17 amino acids long. The CDR3 DNA reads TGCGCCAGCAGTCGAATATATGTACCCGGGACAACCTACGAGCAGTACTTC. Translating it yields CASSRIYVPGTTYEQYF.

The rearrangement uses TRBV4-2 and TRBJ1-1, with a tentative D call TRBD1 (5 bases). This CDR3 has 16 residues. V shed 0 bases and J shed 0 bases, with 11 bases lying between them. The germline V gene has CDR1 LGHNA and CDR2 YNFKEQ. CDR3 protein: CASSQDQGVVNTEAFF. The CDR3 DNA is TGTGCCAGCAGCCAAGATCAAGGGGTGGTGAACACTGAAGCTTTCTTT.

The V and J genes are TRBV7-2 and TRBJ2-3, with 11 positions matching TRBD2. The V gene end was trimmed by 5 bases and the J gene end by 7 bases; junction bases not matched to a gene: 8. This CDR3 is built from 15 residues. Germline V gives CDR1 SGHTA, CDR2 FQGNSA. This chain's CDR3 is CASSHLAGGEHTQYF. DNA for the CDR3: TGTGCCAGCAGCCATCTAGCGGGGGGTGAACATACGCAGTATTTT.

The chain employs TRBV5-6 and TRBJ2-2; TRBD1 agrees at 9 bases. Trimming took 5 bases from V and 5 from J; bases not matched to a gene: 7. The CDR3 totals 15 residues. From germline, CDR1 is SGHDT and CDR2 YYEEEE. The CDR3 sequence is CASRPDRGGTGELFF. As DNA, the CDR3 is TGTGCCAGCAGGCCGGACAGGGGAGGGACCGGGGAGCTGTTTTTT. Looking up the rest from reference TRBV5-6 and TRBJ2-2 gives the full variable domain: DAGVTQSPTHLIKTRGQQVTLRCSPKSGHDTVSWYQQALGQGPQFIFQYYEEEERQRGNFPDRFSGHQFPNYSSELNVNALLLGDSALYLCASRPDRGGTGELFFGEGSRLTVL.

The rearrangement joins TRBV14 to TRBJ2-1, with 11 bases fitting TRBD2. Losses at the gene ends were 4 bases for V and 6 bases for J; bases not matched to a gene: 2. The CDR3 runs 14 residues. Germline V gives CDR1 SGHDN, CDR2 FVKESK. CDR3 loop: CASSLSGGANEQFF. In DNA, the CDR3 is TGTGCCAGCAGCCTTAGCGGGGGGGCCAATGAGCAGTTCTTC.

V and J are TRBV7-8 and TRBJ1-2; D perhaps matches TRBD1 (6 bases). From germline, CDR1 is SGHVS and CDR2 FQNEAQ. V lost 5 bases and J 1 base, leaving 20 bases between the germline ends. The CDR3 spans 17 residues. CDR3 nucleotide sequence: TGTGCCAGCAGCCAAACCCCGACAGGCCGAGGTAACTATGGCTACACCTTC. This sequence encodes CASSQTPTGRGNYGYTF.

The J gene is TRBJ2-7, the V gene TRBV7-3; 12 nucleotides line up with TRBD1. Germline lookup yields CDR1 SGHTA and CDR2 FQGTGA. With V trimmed by 0 bases and J by 6 bases, 3 bases remained unmatched. The CDR3 length is 15 residues. CDR3 sequence reads: CASSLTGQGASEQYF. CDR3 coding DNA: TGTGCCAGCAGCTTAACGGGACAGGGGGCGTCCGAGCAGTACTTC.

The chain joins TRBV28 to TRBJ2-6, with a possible D match to TRBD1 (6 bases). The CDR3 runs to 21 residues. V was clipped by 6 bases and J by 1 base, with 28 bases between them. Germline CDR1 reads MDHEN; CDR2 reads SYDVKM. The CDR3, as DNA: TGTGCCAGCAGCCGTTTCGGGGACAACGAGGGAAGCGGTTCTGGGGCCAACGTCCTGACTTTC. Translation gives CASSRFGDNEGSGSGANVLTF.

This clone was picked up a small number of times. The V and J genes are TRBV2 and TRBJ2-4; 7 nucleotides line up with TRBD2. Germline values: CDR1 SNHLY, CDR2 FYNNEI. The trim removed 11 bases at V and 3 bases at J, leaving 7 bases unmatched. The CDR3 is made up of 13 amino acids. CDR3 in DNA: TGTGCCGGCGGGAGTTTGGGCAAAAACATTCAGTACTTC. Translating it yields CAGGSLGKNIQYF.

This rearrangement joins TRBV4-2 to TRBJ2-1; 8 bases map to TRBD2. The CDR3 is 16 amino acids. V trimming: 0 bases; J trimming: 4 bases; junction bases outside the gene matches: 5. The V gene's germline CDR1 is LGHNA and CDR2 YNFKEQ. The CDR3 loop reads CASSQEASGSYNEQFF. DNA for the CDR3: TGTGCCAGCAGCCAAGAGGCTAGCGGGTCATACAATGAGCAGTTCTTC.

This chain joins TRBV6-5 and TRBJ2-7; D call uncertain. Trimming left V 4 bases short and J 4 bases short, with 17 bases between. Per the germline V gene, CDR1 is MNHEY and CDR2 is SVGAGI. This CDR3 has 15 residues. In DNA form, the CDR3 reads TGTGCCAGCAGTTGGAGTAGGCTATCCTCGTACGAGCAGTACTTC. This codes for CASSWSRLSSYEQYF.

This clone was seen only once. The chain employs TRBV18 and TRBJ1-3; tentatively, D is TRBD1 (6 bases). Trimming cost V 3 bases and J 0 bases, with 12 bases left between them. Germline V lookup: CDR1 KGHSH, CDR2 LQKENI. The CDR3 is 16 residues long. The CDR3 region has the DNA TGTGCCAGCTCACCGGGACATCCGGGCTCTGGAAACACCATATATTTT. It encodes CASSPGHPGSGNTIYF.

J is TRBJ2-1 and V is TRBV30, with a tentative D call TRBD2 (5 bases). This CDR3 has 12 amino acids. Germline CDR1 reads GTSNPN; CDR2 reads SVGIG (reference sequence). Trimming stripped 3 bases from V and 5 bases from J, with 8 bases between. The chain's CDR3 is CAWRERNNEQFF. The CDR3 nucleotides read TGTGCCTGGAGGGAGCGGAACAATGAGCAGTTCTTC.

This chain uses TRBV10-3 with TRBJ1-2; D is unresolved. CDR3 length: 14 amino acids. CDR1 is ENHRY and CDR2 is SYGVKD in the germline V gene. V was clipped by 3 bases and J by 7 bases, with 15 bases between them. The CDR3 loop reads CAISEGQAMGGYTF. In nucleotides, the CDR3 is TGTGCCATCAGTGAAGGCCAGGCCATGGGTGGCTACACCTTC.

V and J are TRBV27 and TRBJ2-7; D may be TRBD2 (6 bases). Trimming shortened V by 6 bases and J by 1 base, and 16 bases separated the two germline ends. Germline V CDR1 and CDR2: MNHEY, SMNVEV (reference sequence). The CDR3 is 15 residues long. The CDR3 bases are TGTGCCAGCAGCCCTCGTGGGGGAGGATCCTACGAGCAGTACTTC. As protein: CASSPRGGGSYEQYF.

Details on this clone: Other DNA sequences in the same sample also yield this CDR3. The chain links TRBV30 to TRBJ1-6, with 9 bases matching TRBD1. The CDR3 loop spans 15 amino acids. After removal of 0 bases from V and 9 bases from J, the junction contained 6 bases not matched to a gene. The germline V gene encodes CDR1 GTSNPN and CDR2 SVGIG (reference sequence). CDR3 loop: CAWSVTGTGISPLHF. CDR3 nucleotide sequence: TGTGCCTGGAGTGTAACTGGGACAGGGATTTCACCCCTCCACTTT.

V and J are TRBV11-1 and TRBJ2-3; 15 bases fit TRBD2. The V gene's germline CDR1 is SGHAT and CDR2 FQDESV (reference sequence). CDR3 length: 19 amino acids. Losses at the gene ends were 5 bases for V and 0 bases for J; bases not matched to a gene: 9. The CDR3 loop reads CASSKGLAGGGPSTDTQYF. CDR3 bases: TGTGCCAGCAGCAAGGGACTAGCGGGGGGTGGCCCTAGCACAGATACGCAGTATTTT.

The rearrangement links TRBV2 to TRBJ2-1, with a possible D match to TRBD1 (5 bases). V lost 6 bases, J lost 3 bases, and 12 bases lay in between. Germline V lookup: CDR1 SNHLY, CDR2 FYNNEI. The CDR3 is 14 amino acids. DNA of the CDR3: TGTGCCAGCAGGCTAGACAGCCACTACAATGAGCAGTTCTTC. As protein: CASRLDSHYNEQFF.

The chain is built from TRBV27 and TRBJ2-3; 12 bases agree with TRBD1. CDR3 length equals 14 residues. CDR1 and CDR2 (germline): MNHEY, SMNVEV (reference sequence). V lost 7 bases to trimming and J lost 7 bases; unmatched junction nucleotides: 6. The CDR3 reads CASKGTGGAYTQYF. The CDR3 nucleotides read TGTGCCAGCAAGGGGACAGGGGGCGCTTATACGCAGTATTTT.

CDR3 in DNA: TGCGCCAGCAGCCAAGGACTGAGCACAGATACGCAGTATTTT. It translates to CASSQGLSTDTQYF. V usage is TRBV4-1 and J usage is TRBJ2-3; D gene unclear. Germline-derived CDR1 and CDR2 are MGHRA and YSYEKL. V was shortened by 1 base and J by 0 bases, with 5 bases between the two germline ends. The CDR3 loop spans 14 amino acids.

V gene TRBV19 combines with J gene TRBJ1-5; D not certain. CDR1 is LNHDA and CDR2 is SQIVND in the germline V gene (reference sequence). V lost 2 bases, J lost 0 bases, and 8 bases lay in between. This CDR3 is 15 amino acids long. This CDR3 reads CASSIIVNSNQPQHF. CDR3 nucleotides: TGTGCCAGTAGTATAATAGTGAATAGCAATCAGCCCCAGCATTTT.

The chain couples TRBV7-7 to TRBJ1-3; no clear D gene. Germline CDR1 and CDR2: SSHAT and FNYEAQ (reference sequence). The CDR3 runs 15 residues. The V end was cut by 7 bases, the J end by 2 bases, with 15 bases between. The CDR3 region has the DNA TGTGCCAGCAACCCTCCTGGAGTTACTGGAAACACCATATATTTT. Translated: CASNPPGVTGNTIYF.

This clone has just one count. The chain couples TRBV9 to TRBJ2-3; possibly TRBD1 for D (6 bases). The germline CDR1 and CDR2 sequences are SGDLS and YYNGEE. This CDR3 comprises 16 residues. V was pared by 3 bases and J by 1 base, with 15 bases between. The CDR3 here is CASSGHRVQGTDTQYF. CDR3 nucleotides: TGTGCCAGCAGCGGACACAGGGTTCAAGGCACAGATACGCAGTATTTT. Drawing the rest from reference TRBV9 and TRBJ2-3, the complete variable domain is DSGVTQTPKHLITATGQRVTLRCSPRSGDLSVYWYQQSLDQGLQFLIQYYNGEERAKGNILERFSAQQFPDLHSELNLSSLELGDSALYFCASSGHRVQGTDTQYFGPGTRLTVL.

The chain links TRBV7-3 to TRBJ2-1, with 9 bases that match TRBD2. J lost 8 bases, V lost 2 bases, and 7 bases had no gene match. Germline CDR1 is SGHTA and CDR2 is FQGTGA. The CDR3 covers 15 residues. CDR3 bases: TGTGCCAGCAGCTTAGATAGCGGGAGAATCGATGAGCAGTTCTTC. Translating gives CASSLDSGRIDEQFF.

V is TRBV4-1 and J is TRBJ2-7; D unclear. The CDR3 is made up of 15 amino acids. V lost 0 bases to trimming and J lost 2 bases, with 11 bases between them. In germline, CDR1 is MGHRA, CDR2 YSYEKL. DNA for the CDR3: TGCGCCAGCAGCCAAGAAAGGAGCCCCCCCTACGAGCAGTACTTC. Amino acid sequence: CASSQERSPPYEQYF.

This chain uses TRBV18 with TRBJ2-7; TRBD2 matches at 14 bases. The V gene's germline CDR1 is KGHSH and CDR2 LQKENI. With 3 bases clipped from V and 9 bases from J, the junction kept 4 bases outside the gene matches. The CDR3 is 14 residues long. This CDR3 reads CASSPGLAGDAQYF. In DNA form, the CDR3 reads TGTGCCAGCTCACCGGGACTAGCGGGGGACGCGCAGTACTTC.

The chain carries TRBV14 and TRBJ1-3; D not certain. Trimming stripped 1 base from V and 2 bases from J, with 15 bases between. The CDR3 spans 17 residues. The germline V gene encodes CDR1 SGHDN and CDR2 FVKESK. The CDR3 DNA reads as TGTGCCAGCAGCCAAGTCCAGGAGGCGCGTCCTGGAAACACCATATATTTT. It is translated as CASSQVQEARPGNTIYF.